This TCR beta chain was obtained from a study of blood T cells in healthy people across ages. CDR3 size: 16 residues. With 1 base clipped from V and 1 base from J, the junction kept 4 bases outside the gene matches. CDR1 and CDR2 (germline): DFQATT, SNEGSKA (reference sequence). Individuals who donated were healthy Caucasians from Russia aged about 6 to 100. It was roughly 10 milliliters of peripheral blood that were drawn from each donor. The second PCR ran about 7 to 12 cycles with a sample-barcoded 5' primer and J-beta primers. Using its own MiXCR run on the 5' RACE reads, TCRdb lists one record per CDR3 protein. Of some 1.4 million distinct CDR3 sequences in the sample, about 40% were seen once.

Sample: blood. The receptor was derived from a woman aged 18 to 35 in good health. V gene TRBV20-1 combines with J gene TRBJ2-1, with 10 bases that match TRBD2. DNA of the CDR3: TGCAGTGCTAGAGTGGGACTAGCGTCATCCTACAATGAGCAGTTCTTC. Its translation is CSARVGLASSYNEQFF.